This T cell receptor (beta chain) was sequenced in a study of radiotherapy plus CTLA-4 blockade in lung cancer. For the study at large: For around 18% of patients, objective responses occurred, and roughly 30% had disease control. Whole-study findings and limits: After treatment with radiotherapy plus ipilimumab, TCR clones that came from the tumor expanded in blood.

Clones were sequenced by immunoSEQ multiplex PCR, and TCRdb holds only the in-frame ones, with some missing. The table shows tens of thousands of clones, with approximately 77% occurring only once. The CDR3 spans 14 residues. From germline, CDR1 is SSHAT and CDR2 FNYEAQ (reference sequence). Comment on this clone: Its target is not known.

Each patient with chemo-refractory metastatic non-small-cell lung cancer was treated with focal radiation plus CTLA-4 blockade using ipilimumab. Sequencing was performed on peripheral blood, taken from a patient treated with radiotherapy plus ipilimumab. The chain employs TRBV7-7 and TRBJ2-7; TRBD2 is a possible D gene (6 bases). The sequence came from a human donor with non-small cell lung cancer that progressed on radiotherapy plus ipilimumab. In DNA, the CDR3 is TGTGCTAGCGGATATAGCGATGTCAGGGAAGAGCAGTACTTC. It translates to CASGYSDVREEQYF. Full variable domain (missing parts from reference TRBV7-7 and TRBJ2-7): GAGVSQSPRYKVTKRGQDVTLRCDPISSHATLYWYQQALGQGPEFLTYFNYEAQPDKSGLPSDRFSAERPEGSISTLTIQRTEQRDSAMYRCASGYSDVREEQYFGPGTRLTVT.